Below are 12 T cell receptor beta chains sequenced from a single sample in a study of T-cell memory formation after mild COVID-19. One entry per CDR3 protein, called by TCRdb with MiXCR from the 5' RACE reads. The repertoire includes about 540,000 distinct CDR3 sequences, roughly 20% of them detected once, and 12% sits in the top ten. The material sequenced was PBMCs or a T cell subset sorted from them (not recorded which). The receptors stem from an adult woman who had mild COVID-19 (a few samples of this study predate the infection). Cell type and time point are not known.

The chain carries TRBV20-1 and TRBJ2-7; D gene unclear. The V end lost 2 bases, the J end lost 4 bases, and 9 bases lay between the germline ends. CDR1 and CDR2 from the germline V gene are DFQATT and SNEGSKA (reference sequence). This CDR3 comprises 12 residues. The CDR3 bases are TGCAGTGCTAGATTAAGGTATTACGAGCAGTACTTC. It is translated as CSARLRYYEQYF.

The V gene is TRBV20-1, the J gene TRBJ2-7, with 11 bases identical to TRBD1. Germline V CDR1 and CDR2: DFQATT, SNEGSKA (reference sequence). With 3 bases clipped from V and 3 bases from J, the junction kept 10 bases outside the gene matches. The CDR3 consists of 16 residues. The CDR3 DNA reads TGCAGTGCTAGGGATGGTGGGGGACAGGGGGGCTACGAGCAGTACTTC. Amino acids: CSARDGGGQGGYEQYF.

This clonotype occurred a few times. The chain is built from TRBV4-2 and TRBJ2-2; 9 bases map to TRBD2. The V segment lost 0 bases and the J segment 7 bases; nucleotides outside the gene matches: 9. This CDR3 comprises 17 residues. The germline gives CDR1 LGHNA, CDR2 YNFKEQ. This CDR3 is CASSQDGASGAGGELFF. The CDR3 DNA is TGTGCCAGCAGCCAAGATGGGGCTAGCGGGGCTGGCGGGGAGCTGTTTTTT.

The J gene is TRBJ1-2, the V gene TRBV6-5, with 12 bases lining up with TRBD1. Looked up from germline, CDR1 is MNHEY and CDR2 is SVGAGI. The length of the CDR3 is 19 residues. Trimming at V came to 0 bases and at J to 3 bases, leaving 11 bases not matched to a gene. The CDR3 protein is CASSYSLGQGALPYYGYTF. CDR3 bases: TGTGCCAGCAGTTACTCCCTGGGACAGGGGGCTCTTCCGTACTATGGCTACACCTTC.

This clonotype showed up just a few times. The chain joins TRBV27 to TRBJ2-5; 8 nucleotides align to TRBD1. V dropped 2 bases and J dropped 5; count of bases not matched to a gene: 10. This CDR3 spans 16 amino acids. Germline-derived CDR1 and CDR2 are MNHEY and SMNVEV (reference sequence). CDR3 DNA sequence: TGTGCCAGCAGTTTAATTGGAGGACAGGGCTTGGAGACCCAGTACTTC. Protein sequence: CASSLIGGQGLETQYF.

V gene TRBV20-1 combines with J gene TRBJ1-5, with D perhaps TRBD1 (6 bases). The CDR3 is 15 residues long. Germline CDR1 is DFQATT and CDR2 is SNEGSKA (reference sequence). V lost 1 base, J lost 3 bases, and 13 bases lay in between. The CDR3 DNA is TGCAGTGCTAGAGTCGATGGACAGTCCAATCAGCCCCAGCATTTT. This gives the protein CSARVDGQSNQPQHF.

A few counts support this clonotype. The junction does not match germline at one end; this may be a read error. The chain couples TRBV7-7 to TRBJ2-1; D perhaps matches TRBD2 (5 bases). Germline CDR1 is SSHAT and CDR2 is FNYEAQ (reference sequence). The CDR3 consists of 13 residues. The CDR3 protein is CASSELDVSEQFF. CDR3 nucleotides: TGTGCTAGCAGCGAACTAGACGTTAGTGAGCAGTTCTTC.

This CDR3 is CASSGIGTVKGYTF. The CDR3, as DNA: TGTGCCAGCAGCGGCATCGGGACAGTTAAGGGCTACACCTTC. This rearrangement joins TRBV7-9 to TRBJ1-2; the match to TRBD1 covers 7 bases. CDR1 is SEHNR and CDR2 is FQNEAQ in the germline V gene (reference sequence). J gave up 8 bases and V 5 bases, and 11 bases lay outside the gene matches. CDR3 length: 14 residues.

This chain links TRBV5-1 with TRBJ2-5; tentative D call: TRBD1 (6 bases). V lost 2 bases, J lost 1 base, and 9 bases lay in between. Looked up from germline, CDR1 is SGHRS and CDR2 is YFSETQ. This CDR3 comprises 14 residues. The CDR3 region is CASSFRDTQETQYF. The CDR3 nucleotides read TGCGCCAGCAGCTTTCGGGACACCCAAGAGACCCAGTACTTC.

The V and J genes are TRBV6-2 or TRBV6-3 and TRBJ2-7; TRBD1 agrees at 8 bases. V lost 6 bases and J lost 4; bases outside the gene matches: 14. The CDR3 has 16 amino acids. Germline V CDR1 and CDR2: MNHEY, SVGEGT. CDR3 residues: CASRVTGATWIYEQYF. CDR3 DNA: TGTGCCAGCAGGGTGACAGGGGCCACATGGATATACGAGCAGTACTTC.

This clonotype was seen a few times. The V and J genes are TRBV11-2 and TRBJ2-6; the D is unclear. CDR3 size: 15 residues. Germline CDR1 reads SGHAT; CDR2 reads FQNNGV. V shed 1 base and J shed 2 bases, with 6 bases lying between them. CDR3 protein: CASSLARAGANVLTF. CDR3 DNA: TGTGCCAGCAGCTTAGCTAGGGCTGGGGCCAACGTCCTGACTTTC.

CDR3 DNA: TGTGCCAGCTCCATCCGGCCCTATAATTCACCCCTCCACTTT. Its translation is CASSIRPYNSPLHF. The chain links TRBV6-6 to TRBJ1-6; D is ambiguous. V gave up 8 bases and J gave up 2 bases, with 10 bases separating them. Germline V gene lookup returns CDR1 MNHNY and CDR2 SVGAGI (reference sequence). CDR3 size: 14 residues.